These T cell receptor beta chains were read from a single sample in a study of CD8 T cells in ankylosing spondylitis. TCRdb reprocessed the 5' RACE reads with MiXCR, giving one entry per CDR3 protein. Among more than 500,000 distinct CDR3 sequences, over 4% were seen once, and the ten largest hold approximately 4%. The sample taken for sequencing was blood, either unsorted or a sorted T cell fraction (not recorded which). These receptors all come from a male donor with ankylosing spondylitis. The CDR3 runs from the conserved cysteine through the conserved F or W.

j_call | v_call | cdr3_length | cdr3_aa
TRBJ2-7 | TRBV20-1 | 13 | CSAGLALSYEQYF
TRBJ1-1 | TRBV27 | 14 | CASSWVRGDTEAFF
TRBJ1-5 | TRBV6-2/TRBV6-3 | 12 | CASRPDNQPQHF
TRBJ2-2 | TRBV5-1 | 14 | CASSGPRSAGELFF
TRBJ1-3 | TRBV20-1 | 17 | CSAREDRAIFSGNTIYF
TRBJ2-1 | TRBV5-1 | 17 | CASSSGTSGTRTNEQFF
TRBJ2-7 | TRBV5-1 | 14 | CASSLIGAGDEQYF
TRBJ2-3 | TRBV20-1 | 18 | CSAAAFRGREVLGDTQYF
TRBJ2-7 | TRBV5-1 | 15 | CASSYDWWAEGEQYF
TRBJ2-7 | TRBV7-2 | 14 | CASSTGTDPREQYF
TRBJ2-1 | TRBV7-2 | 16 | CASSHFPSGSDGEQFF
TRBJ2-4 | TRBV28 | 17 | CASSFVGSWGAKNIQYF
TRBJ1-2 | TRBV12-3/TRBV12-4 | 13 | CASTQDGNYGYTF
TRBJ1-2 | TRBV27 | 16 | CASSVPGRVGPYGYTF
TRBJ2-7 | TRBV20-1 | 13 | CSARYGSGYEQYF
TRBJ1-5 | TRBV12-3/TRBV12-4 | 14 | CASAAVGYNQPQHF
TRBJ2-7 | TRBV4-3 | 18 | CASSQDHPKGAGVDEQYF
TRBJ1-5 | TRBV12-3/TRBV12-4 | 16 | CASIPWGRGGGQPQHF
TRBJ1-5 | TRBV7-2 | 15 | CASSWTQDSNQPQHF
TRBJ2-1 | TRBV6-2/TRBV6-3 | 20 | CASSHPPYLSGLVTDNEQFF
TRBJ1-1 | TRBV12-3/TRBV12-4 | 14 | CASSPDRDGTEAFF
TRBJ2-3 | TRBV20-1 | 13 | CSALGLAGDTQYF
TRBJ2-3 | TRBV11-3 | 16 | CASSLGTSGGVDTQYF
TRBJ2-7 | TRBV29-1 | 13 | CSGSNGGSYEQYF
TRBJ2-3 | TRBV24-1 | 14 | CATSDPGRTDTQYF
TRBJ2-7 | TRBV7-9 | 16 | CASSLAYRGLNYEQYF